This paragraph reports one T cell receptor (beta chain). The data belong to a study of PD-L1 blockade in urothelial cancer. In the study overall: Patients took up atezolizumab at some point between 2014 and 2015 at 1,200 mg intravenously every 3 weeks. Across blood samples, T cells had a median count of approximately 130,000.

The CDR3 extends over 15 amino acids. Losses at the gene ends were 7 bases for V and 4 bases for J; bases not matched to a gene: 11. CDR1 and CDR2 (germline): SQVTM, ANQGSEA. Time point here: pretreatment peripheral blood. Sequenced by immunoSEQ multiplex PCR; TCRdb stores in-frame clones only, minus some. Altogether just under 50,000 clones are present, about 86% being singletons, with the ten largest covering more than 3%. The origin of this receptor is a man aged 70-80 years with urothelial cancer. The source material was PBMCs, sampled around atezolizumab (anti-PD-L1) treatment. The chain recombines TRBV29-1 with TRBJ1-2; 11 bases map to TRBD1. The chain's CDR3 is CSAAGGTGGIYGYTF. As DNA, the CDR3 is TGCAGCGCCGCGGGGGGGACAGGGGGGATCTATGGCTACACCTTC.